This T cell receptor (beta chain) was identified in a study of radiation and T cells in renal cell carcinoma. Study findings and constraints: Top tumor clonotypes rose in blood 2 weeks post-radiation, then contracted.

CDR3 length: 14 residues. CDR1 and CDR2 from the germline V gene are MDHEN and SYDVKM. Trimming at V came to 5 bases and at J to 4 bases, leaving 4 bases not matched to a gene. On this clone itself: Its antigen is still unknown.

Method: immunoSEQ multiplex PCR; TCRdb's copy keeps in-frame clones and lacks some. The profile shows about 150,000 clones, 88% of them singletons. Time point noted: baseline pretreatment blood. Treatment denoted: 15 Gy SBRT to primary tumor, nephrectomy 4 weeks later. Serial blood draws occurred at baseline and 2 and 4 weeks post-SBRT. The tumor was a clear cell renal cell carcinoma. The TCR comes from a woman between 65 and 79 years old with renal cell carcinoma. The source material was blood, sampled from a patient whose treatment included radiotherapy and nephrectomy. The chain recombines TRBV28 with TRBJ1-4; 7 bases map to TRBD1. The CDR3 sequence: CASSGDSHNEKLFF. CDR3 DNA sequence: TGTGCCAGCAGTGGGGACAGCCATAATGAAAAACTGTTTTTT. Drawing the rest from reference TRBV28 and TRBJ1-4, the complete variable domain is DVKVTQSSRYLVKRTGEKVFLECVQDMDHENMFWYRQDPGLGLRLIYFSYDVKMKEKGDIPEGYSVSREKKERFSLILESASTNQTSMYLCASSGDSHNEKLFFGSGTQLSVL.